The clone carrying this TCR beta chain was seen a few times. Its antigen is undetermined. Together with a sample-barcoded 5' primer, a J-beta primer mix was included in a second PCR lasting roughly 6 to 12 cycles. TCRdb fed the 5' RACE reads into MiXCR, producing one record per CDR3 protein. Of about 1,400,000 distinct CDR3 sequences detected, approximately 59% appear once; the ten largest clones hold approximately 7%. This entry is derived from a study of blood T cells in healthy people across ages. Study results and limitations: When set beside aged donors, long-lived donors presented more naive CD4+ cells and higher diversity. Strongly correlated with naive T cell percentage was TCR beta diversity. The study regarded diversity estimates from one million T cells as underestimates.

The CDR3 is made up of 12 amino acids. Germline V CDR1 and CDR2: DFQATT, SNEGSKA (reference sequence). The V segment lost 6 bases and the J segment 4 bases; nucleotides outside the gene matches: 6. Every sample gave at least 6 micrograms of total RNA when it was extracted. Sequencing was carried out using blood. This chain uses TRBV20-1 with TRBJ2-7, with 7 bases fitting TRBD1. The receptor was isolated from a young man in good health. CDR3 in amino acids: CSAHDRVYEQYF. CDR3 coding DNA: TGCAGTGCCCACGACAGGGTATACGAGCAGTACTTC.